Listed here is a single T cell receptor beta chain. The sample originates from a study of blood T cell repertoires in COVID-19. About the study: The samples span acute and convalescent COVID-19 from the United States, Italy and Spain. T cells, B-cell-depleted T cells, or PBMCs provided the cDNA or gDNA that served as material.

V gave up 4 bases and J gave up 1 base, with 21 bases separating them. CDR1 SGHNT and CDR2 YYREEE come from the germline V gene (reference sequence). The CDR3 totals 17 residues. Original handling: Using reference gene primer amplification, nucleated cell counts were estimated. Repertoires were generated with immunoSEQ multiplex PCR, while TCRdb's copy carries only in-frame clones and drops some. V and J calls and clone size are given by that table; D and trimming were obtained from the DNA. The sample lists some 190,000 clones; 75% to 90% were seen once. The rearrangement links TRBV5-4 to TRBJ2-7, with D perhaps TRBD2 (5 bases). Input material: peripheral blood. This receptor was obtained from a human donor with active or convalescent COVID-19. The donor label of this sample is uncertain. CDR3 in amino acids: CASSPDLSGRGSYEQYF. CDR3 bases: TGTGCCAGCAGCCCTGATTTGTCGGGTCGCGGGTCCTACGAGCAGTACTTC.